The rows below give T cell receptor beta chains drawn from one sample of a study of blood T cell repertoires in COVID-19. Assay: immunoSEQ multiplex PCR; the TCRdb copy retains only in-frame clones and omits some. The data hold approximately 60,000 clones, with approximately 79% observed a single time. Sequencing was performed on peripheral blood. These receptor sequences come from a woman older than 75 with active or convalescent COVID-19. CDR3s include the opening cysteine and the closing phenylalanine or tryptophan. A D gene is named only where the DNA matches it firmly. A clone size is listed for some rows: how often the clone was seen (once, few, many), or a class if it is expanded.

d_call	cdr3_length	v_call	j_call	clone_size	cdr3_nt	cdr3_aa
TRBD2	14	TRBV4-2	TRBJ2-7	NA	TGTGCCAGCAGCCGCTCGGGACTAGGATACGAGCAGTACTTC	CASSRSGLGYEQYF
TRBD2	18	TRBV11-2	TRBJ2-3	NA	TGTGCCAGCAGCTTAATGGGTCTAGCGGGGGATTACACAGATACGCAGTATTTT	CASSLMGLAGDYTDTQYF
TRBD2	14	TRBV10-2	TRBJ2-2	NA	TGCGCCCGCGGCGGGGCGGGGGGGACCGGGGAGCTGTTTTTT	CARGGAGGTGELFF
NA	14	TRBV19	TRBJ2-3	NA	TGTGCCAGTAGTATGATAACGGACTGGGATACGCAGTATTTT	CASSMITDWDTQYF
TRBD1	15	TRBV5-1	TRBJ1-1	NA	TGCGCCAGCAATCGCCCCGGACAGGGGAGCACTGAAGCTTTCTTT	CASNRPGQGSTEAFF
TRBD1	12	TRBV6-2/TRBV6-3	TRBJ1-1	NA	TGTGCCAGCAGTGGCTCGGGACAGCAGAGGTTTTTT	CASSGSGQQRFF
NA	12	TRBV7-9	TRBJ1-1	NA	TGTGCCAGCAGCCGCCCTCGGGGTGGGGCTTTCTTT	CASSRPRGGAFF
NA	13	TRBV25-1	TRBJ2-5	NA	TGTGCCAGCAGTGATGGGGGGAGAGAGACCCAGTACTTC	CASSDGGRETQYF
NA	13	TRBV7-9	TRBJ2-1	NA	TGTGCCAGCAGTTTACATACTAGGGATGAGCAGTTCTTC	CASSLHTRDEQFF
NA	19	TRBV4-2	TRBJ2-6	NA	TGTGCCAGCAGCCAAGCAGCGGCGGGCCCCAGCTCTGGGGCCAACGTCCTGACTTTC	CASSQAAAGPSSGANVLTF
NA	17	TRBV27	TRBJ2-7	NA	TGTGCCAGCAGTTTATTGGGGGGGCGGACCTACTCCTACGAGCAGTACTTC	CASSLLGGRTYSYEQYF
NA	16	TRBV7-9	TRBJ1-2	few	TGTGCCAGCAGCTTAGGGACTGTCGTCCCGGTGCTTGGCTACACCTTC	CASSLGTVVPVLGYTF
TRBD1	14	TRBV7-3	TRBJ2-3	NA	TGTGCCAGCAGGGAGGGACAGGGTGCAGATACGCAGTATTTT	CASREGQGADTQYF
NA	15	TRBV3-1/TRBV3-2	TRBJ1-1	NA	TGTGCCAGCAGCGACAGAGGTCGCGGGGTGCTTGGGGCTTTCTTT	CASSDRGRGVLGAFF
TRBD2	18	TRBV9	TRBJ2-2	NA	TGTGCCAGCAGCCCCGAGGGAGGACTAGCGGGGAGAACCGGGGAGCTGTTTTTT	CASSPEGGLAGRTGELFF
NA	14	TRBV5-1	TRBJ1-6	few	TGCGCCAGCAGCCAGGGCGGAAATAATTCACCCCTCCACTTT	CASSQGGNNSPLHF
NA	15	TRBV9	TRBJ2-1	NA	TGTGCCAGCAGCGTACTACCGGCAGGGGACAATGAGCAGTTCTTC	CASSVLPAGDNEQFF
NA	15	TRBV5-1	TRBJ2-1	NA	TGCGCCAGCAGCCTGGAAGGACTGGCCTACAATGAGCAGTTCTTC	CASSLEGLAYNEQFF
TRBD2	18	TRBV14	TRBJ2-2	NA	TGTGCCAGCAGCCAAGATTTGGGGGGGACTAGAGGCACCGGGGAGCTGTTTTTT	CASSQDLGGTRGTGELFF
NA	13	TRBV6-5	TRBJ2-2	once	TGTGCCAGCCGACTTTCAGATACCGGGGAGCTGTTTTTT	CASRLSDTGELFF
TRBD1	16	TRBV7-9	TRBJ2-3	once	TGTGCCAGCAGCCGGGGACAGGGGGAAATCACAGATACGCAGTATTTT	CASSRGQGEITDTQYF
NA	15	TRBV9	TRBJ1-2	NA	TGTGCCAGCAGCGTAGAACAGGCAGCTAACTATGGCTACACCTTC	CASSVEQAANYGYTF
NA	12	TRBV10-3	TRBJ2-3	NA	TGTGCCATCAGTCTGACGAGGGATACGCAGTATTTT	CAISLTRDTQYF
NA	14	TRBV24-1	TRBJ2-1	NA	TGTGCCACCAGTGCAGGGGCCCTTGTGGATGAGCAGTTCTTC	CATSAGALVDEQFF
TRBD1	17	TRBV5-1	TRBJ2-3	NA	TGCGCCAGCAGCCCAGGGGTCGGACAGGGGAGCACAGATACGCAGTATTTT	CASSPGVGQGSTDTQYF
TRBD2	15	TRBV25-1	TRBJ2-3	NA	TGTGCCAGCAGTGAACAGCGGGGGGGCACAGATACGCAGTATTTT	CASSEQRGGTDTQYF
NA	13	TRBV5-1	TRBJ1-1	NA	TGCGCCAGCAGCTCACCCGGGGTCACTGAAGCTTTCTTT	CASSSPGVTEAFF
TRBD1	14	TRBV3-1/TRBV3-2	TRBJ2-1	NA	TGTGCCAGCAGCCAATCCCGGGACAGCGCGTATCAGTTCTTC	CASSQSRDSAYQFF
NA	14	TRBV4-1	TRBJ2-1	NA	TGCGCCAGCAGCCAAGAGAGGTCGCGGGTTGAGCAGTTCTTC	CASSQERSRVEQFF
NA	15	TRBV6-5	TRBJ2-7	NA	TGTGCCAGCAGCCCAGGACGGGGTGGGTCCTACGAGCAGTACTTC	CASSPGRGGSYEQYF
TRBD2	14	TRBV9	TRBJ2-7	few	TGTGCCAGCAGCGGTAGCGGGGCCTCCTACGAGCAGTACTTC	CASSGSGASYEQYF
TRBD1	13	TRBV12-3/TRBV12-4	TRBJ1-1	NA	TGTGCCAGCATGACAGGGGGTAACACTGAAGCTTTCTTT	CASMTGGNTEAFF
NA	15	TRBV6-5	TRBJ1-3	NA	TGTGCCAGCAGTCAGCAGGGGTACTCTGGAAACACCATATATTTT	CASSQQGYSGNTIYF
TRBD1	13	TRBV10-1	TRBJ1-1	NA	TGCGCCAGCCAGGGACAGGGGTACACTGAAGCTTTCTTT	CASQGQGYTEAFF